This T cell receptor (beta chain) was observed in a study of CD4 T cells in relation to SARS-CoV-2 and coronaviruses. Study background: After approximately 10 days of antigen culture, PBMC TCR beta CDR3s were sequenced.

Before the COVID-19 pandemic, during about 2011-2019, CD4+ T cells were taken from unexposed donors. After approximately ten days of culture, CD4+ T cells were isolated. Cells permitting, SARS-CoV-2 S/N and four cold-coronavirus spikes were tested on unexposed-donor CD4+ T cells. The method was immunoSEQ multiplex PCR; TCRdb's version includes in-frame clones alone and lacks a portion of them. This table has 20,000 to 25,000 clones, 76% appearing once. Concerning this clone: What it binds is not known.

Study-wide points: The cross-reactivity analysis covered only spike protein, not other viral proteins. Monoreactive clones expanded significantly more to SARS-CoV-2 than crossreactive clones did.

The TCR comes from a human donor in good health. Sequenced material: CD4+ T cells from PBMCs, cultured in vitro.

CDR3 protein: CASSSMSPGVRGEKLFF. The CDR3 coding sequence is TGTGCCAGTAGTTCTATGTCTCCTGGAGTGCGGGGGGAAAAACTGTTTTTT. The chain links TRBV19 to TRBJ1-4; D is possibly TRBD1 (5 bases). The CDR3 consists of 17 residues. V was clipped by 5 bases and J by 8 bases, with 24 bases between them. The germline gives CDR1 LNHDA, CDR2 SQIVND (reference sequence). The variable domain in full, completed from reference TRBV19 and TRBJ1-4, reads DGGITQSPKYLFRKEGQNVTLSCEQNLNHDAMYWYRQDPGQGLRLIYYSQIVNDFQKGDIAEGYSVSREKKESFPLTVTSAQKNPTAFYLCASSSMSPGVRGEKLFFGSGTQLSVL.